A single sample gave rise to the 11 T cell receptor beta chains below, sequenced in a study of T cell repertoires in cytomegalovirus infection. TCRdb analysed the reads with MiXCR anew, one entry per CDR3 protein. The sample includes around 450,000 distinct CDR3 sequences, around 11% of them seen just once. Sequencing was done on a sample of PBMCs. These receptors were obtained from a human donor in good health (CMV status not recorded). Some clones in this sample may be carry-over from other donors' samples.

This clonotype was detected a few times. The V and J genes are TRBV30 and TRBJ1-3; D not certain. Germline assignment: CDR1 GTSNPN and CDR2 SVGIG (reference sequence). The CDR3 runs 12 residues. V was trimmed by 5 bases and J by 4 bases, leaving 9 bases between them. In DNA form, the CDR3 reads TGTGCCTGGTCCTCGACCGGAAACACCATATATTTT. Amino acid sequence: CAWSSTGNTIYF.

The table lists this clonotype with many counts. V is TRBV18 and J is TRBJ2-5; D may be TRBD2 (6 bases). The germline V gene encodes CDR1 KGHSH and CDR2 LQKENI. This CDR3 has 14 residues. V lost 3 bases and J lost 5, with 13 bases in between. The CDR3 nucleotides are TGTGCCAGCTCACCCCTGGGACTGTTGGAGACCCAGTACTTC. This translates into CASSPLGLLETQYF.

This clonotype was recorded at least ten times. CDR3 coding DNA: TGTGCCAGCAGCCTGAGCGGGGGGGTAGGCACAGATACGCAGTATTTT. Translated, it gives CASSLSGGVGTDTQYF. The J gene is TRBJ2-3, the V gene TRBV11-2; 10 bases line up with TRBD2. Per the germline V gene, CDR1 is SGHAT and CDR2 is FQNNGV. The junction had 6 bases not matched to a gene; V was cut back by 5 bases and J by 1 base. This CDR3 region has 16 residues.

This clonotype was seen ten or more times. CDR3 loop: CASRPRTATNTEAFF. The DNA of the CDR3 is TGTGCCAGCAGACCACGGACAGCTACGAACACTGAAGCTTTCTTT. The chain couples TRBV6-6 to TRBJ1-1, with a possible D match to TRBD1 (6 bases). From germline, CDR1 is MNHNY and CDR2 SVGAGI (reference sequence). Trimming removed 6 bases from V and 1 base from J, with 15 bases in between. The CDR3 is 15 residues long.

The CDR3 region is CASSWGAEETQYF. CDR3 nucleotides: TGTGCCAGCAGTTGGGGGGCGGAGGAGACCCAGTACTTC. V and J are TRBV27 and TRBJ2-5; D could derive from TRBD1 or TRBD2 (6 bases each). Germline V gene lookup returns CDR1 MNHEY and CDR2 SMNVEV (reference sequence). The CDR3 spans 13 residues. V shed 4 bases and J shed 5 bases, with 11 bases lying between them.

This chain connects TRBV5-1 to TRBJ2-7; D gene uncertain. CDR3 length equals 14 residues. Per the germline V gene, CDR1 is SGHRS and CDR2 is YFSETQ. V was trimmed by 0 bases and J by 2 bases, leaving 9 bases between them. The CDR3 DNA reads as TGCGCCAGCAGCTTGGCGGACGGACCCTACGAGCAGTACTTC. Residues: CASSLADGPYEQYF. Drawing the rest from reference TRBV5-1 and TRBJ2-7, the complete variable domain is KAGVTQTPRYLIKTRGQQVTLSCSPISGHRSVSWYQQTPGQGLQFLFEYFSETQRNKGNFPGRFSGRQFSNSRSEMNVSTLELGDSALYLCASSLADGPYEQYFGPGTRLTVT.

This clonotype appeared many times. This sequence joins TRBV20-1 and TRBJ1-4, with 9 positions matching TRBD1. This CDR3 spans 14 amino acids. Germline trimming cut 4 bases from V and 8 bases from J; bases unmatched to any gene: 8. Germline V gene data show CDR1 as DFQATT and CDR2 as SNEGSKA (reference sequence). The CDR3 nucleotides are TGCAGTGCTACCCCGGGACAGGGACGGGAAAAACTGTTTTTT. Translating it yields CSATPGQGREKLFF.

The chain combines TRBV27 with TRBJ1-2, with 8 bases aligning to TRBD1. The CDR3 has 16 residues. Germline V gives CDR1 MNHEY, CDR2 SMNVEV (reference sequence). V gave up 3 bases and J gave up 5 bases; unmatched junction bases: 11. CDR3 coding DNA: TGTGCCAGCAGTTTGACCCGGACAGGGATCAGTTATGGCTACACCTTC. As protein: CASSLTRTGISYGYTF.

This clonotype appeared a few times. This chain joins TRBV12-5 and TRBJ2-2; D is unresolved. Germline CDR1 LGHNT, CDR2 FRNRAP. The CDR3 covers 13 residues. V lost 3 bases and J 7 bases, leaving 9 bases between the germline ends. CDR3 residues: CASGLWGIGELFF. The DNA of the CDR3 is TGTGCTAGTGGTTTATGGGGTATCGGGGAGCTGTTTTTT.

This clonotype was counted ten times or more. The chain is built from TRBV28 and TRBJ2-1, with TRBD2 as a possible D gene (5 bases). Germline V gene lookup returns CDR1 MDHEN and CDR2 SYDVKM. The V and J ends lost 1 base and 4 bases respectively, with 14 bases between them. The CDR3 sequence is 16 residues long. CDR3 region: CASSLLRVGIYNEQFF. The CDR3 DNA is TGTGCCAGCAGTTTATTGCGGGTGGGGATTTACAATGAGCAGTTCTTC.

This chain links TRBV19 with TRBJ1-6; D unclear. Trimming cost V 11 bases and J 7 bases, with 15 bases left between them. Germline V gene sequence: CDR1 LNHDA, CDR2 SQIVND (reference sequence). CDR3 length: 13 amino acids. In nucleotides, the CDR3 is TGTGCCGGATCTCGGGTTGCGAATTCACCCCTCCACTTT. It specifies CAGSRVANSPLHF. The variable domain in full, with the rest retrieved from reference TRBV19 and TRBJ1-6, is DGGITQSPKYLFRKEGQNVTLSCEQNLNHDAMYWYRQDPGQGLRLIYYSQIVNDFQKGDIAEGYSVSREKKESFPLTVTSAQKNPTAFYLCAGSRVANSPLHFGNGTRLTVT.